Listed here is a single T cell receptor beta chain. Its cognate antigen is unknown. These data are taken from a study of cytomegalovirus exposure and HLA in healthy donors. The donors were part of the validation cohort of 95 to 150 subjects. That cohort was separate from the first cohort, which comprised 500 to 850 subjects. The J segment lost 4 bases and the V segment lost 4 bases, leaving 22 bases of the junction unmatched. Germline loops: CDR1 SGHNT, CDR2 YYREEE (reference sequence). The CDR3 spans 19 residues. Assay used: immunoSEQ multiplex PCR; TCRdb lists only in-frame clones, some missing. The table records over 200,000 clones, roughly 87% of them present only once. General observations from the study: The authors confirmed in vitro that a few CMV-associated chains were specific for CMV antigens.

The genes are TRBV5-4 and TRBJ1-2; 7 bases fit TRBD1. The clonotype comes from a woman aged 18-29 years in good health and CMV-seropositive. Sequencing was performed on PBMCs. CDR3 loop: CASSDGDSGGVRNSYGYTF. The CDR3 DNA follows: TGTGCCAGCAGCGACGGAGACTCAGGGGGAGTTAGAAACTCCTATGGCTACACCTTC.